The clone carrying this T cell receptor (beta chain) was seen a handful of times. Its specificity is not known. The entry originates in a study of T cell responses to AZD1222 COVID-19 vaccine. The CDR3 is 16 residues long. Germline V gene lookup returns CDR1 LNHDA and CDR2 SQIVND (reference sequence). Trimming pared 2 bases from V and 4 bases from J, leaving 15 bases between. TCRdb's table, derived via immunoSEQ multiplex PCR, lists solely in-frame clones and lacks some. The sample contains approximately 74,000 clones, less than 85% of which appear only once. Pooling of second doses given at about 4 or about 12 weeks was done. Study conclusions and caveats: CD4 TCRs covered the whole spike, strongest at regions 160-218 and 743-854. Donors skewed white British and female; clonal diversity was possibly underestimated. Two AZD1222 administrations were followed by greater Spike-specific TCR breadth and depth.

The genes are TRBV19 and TRBJ1-3; a possible D gene is TRBD1 (5 bases). This TCR came from an adult who received the AZD1222 COVID-19 vaccine. The sequencing used peripheral blood, collected 28 days after the second AZD1222 dose. The CDR3 reads CASSISAGRDGNTIYF. In nucleotides, the CDR3 is TGTGCCAGTAGTATATCAGCAGGGCGCGACGGAAACACCATATATTTT.